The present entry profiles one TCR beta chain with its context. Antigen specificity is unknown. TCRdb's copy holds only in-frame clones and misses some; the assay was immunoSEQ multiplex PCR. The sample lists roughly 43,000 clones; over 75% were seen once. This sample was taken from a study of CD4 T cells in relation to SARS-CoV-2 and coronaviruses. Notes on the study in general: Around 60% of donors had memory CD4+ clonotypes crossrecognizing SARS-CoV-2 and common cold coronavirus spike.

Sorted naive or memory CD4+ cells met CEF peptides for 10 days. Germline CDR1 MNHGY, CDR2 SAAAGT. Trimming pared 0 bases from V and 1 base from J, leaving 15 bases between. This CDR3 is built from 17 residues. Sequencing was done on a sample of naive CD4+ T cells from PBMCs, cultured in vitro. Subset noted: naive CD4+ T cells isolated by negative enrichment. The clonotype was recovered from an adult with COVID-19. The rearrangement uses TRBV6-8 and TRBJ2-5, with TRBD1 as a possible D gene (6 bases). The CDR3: CASSYSGAAERQETQYF. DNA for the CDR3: TGTGCCAGCAGTTACTCGGGGGCTGCGGAGCGCCAAGAGACCCAGTACTTC.